One and the same sample provided the 16 T cell receptor beta chains below, sequenced in a study of blood T cells in healthy people across ages. The second PCR ran roughly 6 to 11 cycles with a sample-barcoded 5' primer and J-beta primers. TCRdb ran MiXCR on the 5' RACE reads and lists one entry per CDR3 protein. Here the sample spans some 1.4 million distinct CDR3 sequences, roughly 40% being singletons. Sequenced material: blood. The receptors stem from a woman between 18 and 30 years old in good health.

This clonotype was counted only a few times. The chain carries TRBV6-6 and TRBJ2-1, with 9 positions matching TRBD2. The CDR3 is 15 amino acids. Germline loops: CDR1 MNHNY, CDR2 SVGAGI (reference sequence). V shed 5 bases and J 5 bases; nucleotides not matched to a gene: 7. The CDR3 sequence is CASSHLAGRDNEQFF. For the CDR3, the DNA is TGTGCCAGCAGTCATCTAGCGGGAAGAGACAATGAGCAGTTCTTC.

This clonotype came up a few times. The J gene is TRBJ2-7, the V gene TRBV6-5; D might be TRBD1 or TRBD2, each matching 5 bases. This CDR3 has 16 residues. V was cut by 4 bases and J by 0 bases, with 16 bases left in between. The germline V gene has CDR1 MNHEY and CDR2 SVGAGI. DNA for the CDR3: TGTGCCAGCAGTTCCCCCGGGACCGCGAGCTCCTACGAGCAGTACTTC. Its translation is CASSSPGTASSYEQYF.

This clonotype turned up a few times. V gene TRBV20-1 combines with J gene TRBJ2-5; no firm D call. Per the germline V gene, CDR1 is DFQATT and CDR2 is SNEGSKA (reference sequence). This CDR3 spans 14 amino acids. V lost 5 bases to trimming and J lost 1 base, with 14 bases between them. CDR3 sequence: CSASPPLSQETQYF. The CDR3 DNA reads as TGCAGTGCTTCGCCCCCACTGTCCCAAGAGACCCAGTACTTC.

As DNA, the CDR3 is TGTGCCAGCAGGCCGTCGGGCCAAGAGACCCAGTACTTC. Translation: CASRPSGQETQYF. This chain links TRBV7-2 with TRBJ2-5; D is ambiguous. CDR3 length: 13 residues. Trimming removed 6 bases at V and 1 base at J, with 9 bases between. Looked up from germline, CDR1 is SGHTA and CDR2 is FQGNSA.

The V gene is TRBV10-3, the J gene TRBJ2-3; D is tentatively TRBD1 or TRBD2 (5 bases each). The germline V gene has CDR1 ENHRY and CDR2 SYGVKD. The CDR3 totals 17 residues. Trimming removed 4 bases at V and 4 bases at J, with 21 bases between. DNA for the CDR3: TGTGCCATCAGTGGGATCCGGGGCGGCCGTAGATCAGATACGCAGTATTTT. This gives the protein CAISGIRGGRRSDTQYF.

The chain joins TRBV29-1 to TRBJ1-1; possibly TRBD1 for D (6 bases). Germline lookup yields CDR1 SQVTM and CDR2 ANQGSEA. The V end was cut by 7 bases, the J end by 3 bases, with 18 bases between. CDR3 length: 14 residues. The CDR3 region has the DNA TGCAGCGCCGAAGGGACGAGGGGGGACACTGAAGCTTTCTTT. This gives the protein CSAEGTRGDTEAFF.

The chain employs TRBV7-8 and TRBJ1-1; the D gene is possibly TRBD1 (6 bases). CDR3 length equals 13 residues. Germline V gene lookup returns CDR1 SGHVS and CDR2 FQNEAQ. V dropped 9 bases and J dropped 1 base, with 12 bases sitting between them. The CDR3 coding sequence is TGTGCCAGTCATCCGACAGGGAACACTGAAGCTTTCTTT. Residues: CASHPTGNTEAFF.

The chain combines TRBV7-6 with TRBJ2-7, with D hard to call. CDR3 size: 17 residues. Looked up from germline, CDR1 is SGHVS and CDR2 is FNYEAQ. With 3 bases removed from V and 2 bases from J, the gap between germline ends came to 20 bases. CDR3 nucleotide sequence: TGTGCCAGCAGCTTGGAATCGTTGGGCAGCACAACCTACGAGCAGTACTTC. Protein product: CASSLESLGSTTYEQYF.

This chain connects TRBV2 to TRBJ2-1; a possible D gene is TRBD1 (6 bases). CDR1 is SNHLY, CDR2 FYNNEI, per germline. This CDR3 is 13 amino acids long. V lost 6 bases and J 6 bases, leaving 12 bases between the germline ends. The CDR3 spells CASRVQGSNEQFF. The DNA for the CDR3 is TGTGCCAGCAGGGTACAGGGAAGCAATGAGCAGTTCTTC.

The genes are TRBV12-5 and TRBJ1-5; D possibly corresponds to TRBD1 (5 bases). V gave up 3 bases and J gave up 8 bases, with 14 bases separating them. This CDR3 has 14 amino acids. In germline, CDR1 is LGHNT, CDR2 FRNRAP. The CDR3, as DNA: TGTGCTAGTGGTTTAGAAGGGGTGAGGGAGCCCCAGCATTTT. It specifies CASGLEGVREPQHF.

V usage is TRBV4-1 and J usage is TRBJ1-1; D remains ambiguous. CDR3 length equals 16 residues. V dropped 0 bases and J dropped 5 bases, with 16 bases sitting between them. Per the germline V gene, CDR1 is MGHRA and CDR2 is YSYEKL. The CDR3 coding sequence is TGCGCCAGCAGCCAAGATGTCGGCAGTTCTAATACTGAAGCTTTCTTT. Its translation is CASSQDVGSSNTEAFF.

V gene TRBV6-1 combines with J gene TRBJ1-2, with 9 positions matching TRBD1. Trimming cost V 7 bases and J 4 bases; bases outside gene matches: 7. Germline assignment: CDR1 MNHNS and CDR2 SASEGT. The CDR3 is 14 amino acids. This CDR3 reads CASIWTGDAYGYTF. The DNA of the CDR3 is TGTGCCAGCATTTGGACAGGGGATGCCTATGGCTACACCTTC.

Ten or more counts support this clonotype. This chain joins TRBV29-1 and TRBJ2-1; 9 bases match TRBD1. V was pared by 6 bases and J by 5 bases, with 8 bases of the junction left unmatched. The V gene's germline CDR1 is SQVTM and CDR2 ANQGSEA. The CDR3 sequence is 14 residues long. The CDR3, as DNA: TGCAGCGTGCCGGGACAGGGAATAAACAATGAGCAGTTCTTC. Translating gives CSVPGQGINNEQFF.

The chain uses TRBV9 and TRBJ2-3; TRBD2 matches 9 bases. This CDR3 has 18 residues. The trim removed 0 bases at V and 1 base at J, leaving 9 bases unmatched. CDR1 SGDLS and CDR2 YYNGEE come from the germline V gene. The CDR3 region is CASSVESWLAGGTDTQYF. CDR3 nucleotide sequence: TGTGCCAGCAGCGTAGAGTCATGGTTAGCGGGGGGCACAGATACGCAGTATTTT.

The genes are TRBV3-1 and TRBJ2-3, with D perhaps given as TRBD1 or TRBD2 (5 bases each). The CDR3 length is 15 residues. The germline V and J ends were trimmed by 2 bases and 2 bases, with 11 bases remaining between them. From germline, CDR1 is LGHDT and CDR2 YNNKEL (reference sequence). The CDR3 region has the DNA TGTGCCAGCAGCCAATCGGGGACCCCCACAGATACGCAGTATTTT. It is translated as CASSQSGTPTDTQYF.

This clonotype was detected a few times. The junction departs from the called germline gene at one end, perhaps through a read error. The rearrangement joins TRBV20-1 to TRBJ2-1, with 11 bases lining up with TRBD2. The CDR3 covers 16 residues. The germline CDR1 and CDR2 sequences are DFQATT and SNEGSKA (reference sequence). The CDR3 sequence: CSASPGTSGEGNERFF. DNA for the CDR3: TGCAGTGCTAGTCCGGGGACTAGCGGTGAGGGGAATGAGCGGTTCTTC.